A selection of T cell receptor beta chains follows, all from one sample in a study of T cell changes during pregnancy in multiple sclerosis. TCRdb's table, derived via immunoSEQ multiplex PCR, lists solely in-frame clones and lacks some. The sample holds tens of thousands of clones, more than 85% seen once. The starting material was CD4+ T cells from peripheral blood mononuclear cells, obtained in the second trimester of pregnancy. These receptors were obtained from a female donor with multiple sclerosis, enrolled in a pregnancy study. CDR3s include the opening cysteine and the closing phenylalanine or tryptophan. D genes are given only for firm matches. Size tells how often a clone was seen (once, few, many) or the class of an expanded clone, and some rows leave it out.

clone size: -
J gene: TRBJ2-2
V gene: TRBV5-4
D gene: TRBD1
CDR3 protein: CASSSKTGEGTGELFF
CDR3 DNA: TGTGCCAGCAGCTCGAAGACAGGGGAAGGCACCGGGGAGCTGTTTTTT

clone size: -
J gene: TRBJ1-1
V gene: TRBV18
D gene: -
CDR3 protein: CASSPQGLSTEAFF
CDR3 DNA: TGTGCCAGCTCACCGCAGGGCCTCAGCACTGAAGCTTTCTTT

clone size: -
J gene: TRBJ2-5
V gene: TRBV5-1
D gene: -
CDR3 protein: CASSLASGGGQTQYF
CDR3 DNA: TGCGCCAGCAGCTTGGCCTCGGGGGGCGGGCAGACCCAGTACTTC

clone size: -
J gene: TRBJ1-2
V gene: TRBV27
D gene: -
CDR3 protein: CASRPQGDTNYGYTF
CDR3 DNA: TGTGCCAGCCGGCCCCAAGGGGACACTAACTATGGCTACACCTTC

clone size: -
J gene: TRBJ2-3
V gene: TRBV30
D gene: -
CDR3 protein: CAWSVPRGSGTDTQYF
CDR3 DNA: TGTGCCTGGAGTGTACCCCGGGGAAGCGGGACAGATACGCAGTATTTT

clone size: -
J gene: TRBJ1-2
V gene: TRBV5-1
D gene: -
CDR3 protein: CASSLGQGLGGYTF
CDR3 DNA: TGCGCCAGCAGCTTGGGTCAGGGCTTGGGAGGCTACACCTTC

clone size: -
J gene: TRBJ1-4
V gene: TRBV28
D gene: -
CDR3 protein: CASRTRQTIRGEKLFF
CDR3 DNA: TGTGCCAGCAGAACCCGGCAGACCATTAGGGGTGAAAAACTGTTTTTT

clone size: -
J gene: TRBJ2-4
V gene: TRBV15
D gene: -
CDR3 protein: CATSRDLNSWIAKNIQYF
CDR3 DNA: TGTGCCACCAGCAGAGACTTAAACAGTTGGATAGCCAAAAACATTCAGTACTTC

clone size: -
J gene: TRBJ1-5
V gene: TRBV30
D gene: TRBD1
CDR3 protein: CAWSDILGQGVQPQHF
CDR3 DNA: TGTGCCTGGAGCGATATCCTAGGACAGGGGGTTCAGCCCCAGCATTTT

clone size: -
J gene: TRBJ2-1
V gene: TRBV27
D gene: -
CDR3 protein: CASSRYRVDNEQFF
CDR3 DNA: TGTGCCAGCAGTCGTTACAGGGTCGACAATGAGCAGTTCTTC

clone size: -
J gene: TRBJ1-1
V gene: TRBV27
D gene: -
CDR3 protein: CASRMFHRANTEAFF
CDR3 DNA: TGTGCCAGCAGAATGTTTCACAGGGCGAACACTGAAGCTTTCTTT

clone size: once
J gene: TRBJ2-1
V gene: TRBV7-9
D gene: -
CDR3 protein: CASSLALGHSFF
CDR3 DNA: TGTGCCAGCAGCTTAGCGCTCGGACACTCGTTCTTC

clone size: -
J gene: TRBJ2-5
V gene: TRBV5-1
D gene: TRBD1
CDR3 protein: CASSPAGQGGRRQETQYF
CDR3 DNA: TGCGCCAGCAGCCCAGCGGGACAGGGAGGGAGGAGGCAAGAGACCCAGTACTTC

clone size: -
J gene: TRBJ2-5
V gene: TRBV11-2
D gene: TRBD1
CDR3 protein: CASSSPDRAFLQETQYF
CDR3 DNA: TGTGCCAGCAGCTCGCCCGACAGGGCCTTTCTCCAAGAGACCCAGTACTTC

clone size: -
J gene: TRBJ2-2
V gene: TRBV7-9
D gene: -
CDR3 protein: CASSPTGAGELFF
CDR3 DNA: TGTGCCAGCAGCCCGACAGGTGCCGGGGAGCTGTTTTTT

clone size: -
J gene: TRBJ2-1
V gene: TRBV14
D gene: TRBD2
CDR3 protein: CASSQPLGLAGGLTNEQFF
CDR3 DNA: TGTGCCAGCAGCCAACCCCTCGGACTAGCGGGAGGATTAACCAATGAGCAGTTCTTC

clone size: once
J gene: TRBJ2-5
V gene: TRBV7-3
D gene: TRBD2
CDR3 protein: CASSPIGGLAAQETQYF
CDR3 DNA: TGTGCCAGCAGCCCCATAGGTGGACTAGCGGCACAAGAGACCCAGTACTTC

clone size: -
J gene: TRBJ2-4
V gene: TRBV6-1
D gene: TRBD2
CDR3 protein: CASSEAVSGRDIQYF
CDR3 DNA: TGTGCCAGCAGTGAAGCCGTTAGCGGGAGAGACATTCAGTACTTC

clone size: -
J gene: TRBJ1-2
V gene: TRBV7-8
D gene: TRBD1
CDR3 protein: CASSGPKGARSYGYTF
CDR3 DNA: TGTGCCAGCAGCGGTCCAAAGGGGGCGCGAAGCTATGGCTACACCTTC

clone size: -
J gene: TRBJ1-1
V gene: TRBV6-5
D gene: TRBD1
CDR3 protein: CASSYSGGRNTEAFF
CDR3 DNA: TGTGCCAGCAGTTACTCAGGGGGCCGAAACACTGAAGCTTTCTTT

clone size: once
J gene: TRBJ2-7
V gene: TRBV27
D gene: -
CDR3 protein: CASSLKRASYEQYF
CDR3 DNA: TGTGCCAGCAGTTTAAAGAGGGCGTCCTACGAGCAGTACTTC

clone size: -
J gene: TRBJ2-5
V gene: TRBV11-2
D gene: -
CDR3 protein: CASSTTAEGGETQYF
CDR3 DNA: TGTGCCAGCAGCACGACGGCGGAGGGGGGGGAGACCCAGTACTTC

clone size: -
J gene: TRBJ2-1
V gene: TRBV5-5
D gene: -
CDR3 protein: CASSLVGRSNEQFF
CDR3 DNA: TGTGCCAGCAGCTTGGTGGGGAGATCGAATGAGCAGTTCTTC

clone size: -
J gene: TRBJ2-2
V gene: TRBV7-2
D gene: TRBD2
CDR3 protein: CASSASSGRALSGELFF
CDR3 DNA: TGTGCCAGCAGCGCTTCTAGCGGGAGGGCTTTATCCGGGGAGCTGTTTTTT

clone size: -
J gene: TRBJ1-1
V gene: TRBV5-1
D gene: TRBD1
CDR3 protein: CASSFTGVNTEAFF
CDR3 DNA: TGCGCCAGCAGCTTTACAGGGGTGAACACTGAAGCTTTCTTT

clone size: -
J gene: TRBJ2-7
V gene: TRBV30
D gene: -
CDR3 protein: CAWRQAYEQYF
CDR3 DNA: TGTGCCTGGAGACAGGCCTACGAGCAGTACTTC

clone size: -
J gene: TRBJ2-1
V gene: TRBV7-9
D gene: TRBD1
CDR3 protein: CASSSDRSNEQFF
CDR3 DNA: TGTGCCAGCAGTTCGGACAGGTCCAATGAGCAGTTCTTC

clone size: -
J gene: TRBJ1-2
V gene: TRBV19
D gene: TRBD1
CDR3 protein: CASTRGGRNGYTF
CDR3 DNA: TGTGCCAGTACGAGAGGGGGCCGGAATGGCTACACCTTC

clone size: -
J gene: TRBJ2-4
V gene: TRBV28
D gene: -
CDR3 protein: CASTLPGVNIQYF
CDR3 DNA: TGTGCCAGCACCCTTCCGGGAGTAAACATTCAGTACTTC

clone size: -
J gene: TRBJ1-5
V gene: TRBV7-2
D gene: -
CDR3 protein: CASSSPPGLAQHF
CDR3 DNA: TGTGCCAGCAGCTCCCCGCCCGGGTTGGCCCAGCATTTT

clone size: -
J gene: TRBJ2-2
V gene: TRBV7-6
D gene: -
CDR3 protein: CASRMGQNTGELFF
CDR3 DNA: TGTGCCAGCAGGATGGGACAGAACACCGGGGAGCTGTTTTTT

clone size: -
J gene: TRBJ2-1
V gene: TRBV7-3
D gene: -
CDR3 protein: CASSRGLIDEQFF
CDR3 DNA: TGTGCCAGCAGCCGTGGACTAATAGATGAGCAGTTCTTC

clone size: -
J gene: TRBJ2-7
V gene: TRBV7-8
D gene: TRBD1
CDR3 protein: CASSLAQGAEQYF
CDR3 DNA: TGTGCCAGCAGCTTAGCGCAGGGGGCCGAGCAGTACTTC

clone size: -
J gene: TRBJ1-3
V gene: TRBV5-1
D gene: TRBD1
CDR3 protein: CASSFGDSSGNTIYF
CDR3 DNA: TGCGCCAGCAGCTTTGGGGACAGCTCTGGAAACACCATATATTTT

clone size: -
J gene: TRBJ1-1
V gene: TRBV30
D gene: -
CDR3 protein: CAWNRRNTEAFF
CDR3 DNA: TGTGCCTGGAATCGCAGGAACACTGAAGCTTTCTTT

clone size: once
J gene: TRBJ1-4
V gene: TRBV27
D gene: TRBD1
CDR3 protein: CASSPTGTGGEKLFF
CDR3 DNA: TGTGCCAGCAGTCCAACCGGGACAGGAGGAGAAAAACTGTTTTTT

clone size: -
J gene: TRBJ2-7
V gene: TRBV6-1
D gene: TRBD1
CDR3 protein: CASSGRGQGFLEQYF
CDR3 DNA: TGTGCCAGCAGTGGAAGGGGACAGGGTTTCCTCGAGCAGTACTTC